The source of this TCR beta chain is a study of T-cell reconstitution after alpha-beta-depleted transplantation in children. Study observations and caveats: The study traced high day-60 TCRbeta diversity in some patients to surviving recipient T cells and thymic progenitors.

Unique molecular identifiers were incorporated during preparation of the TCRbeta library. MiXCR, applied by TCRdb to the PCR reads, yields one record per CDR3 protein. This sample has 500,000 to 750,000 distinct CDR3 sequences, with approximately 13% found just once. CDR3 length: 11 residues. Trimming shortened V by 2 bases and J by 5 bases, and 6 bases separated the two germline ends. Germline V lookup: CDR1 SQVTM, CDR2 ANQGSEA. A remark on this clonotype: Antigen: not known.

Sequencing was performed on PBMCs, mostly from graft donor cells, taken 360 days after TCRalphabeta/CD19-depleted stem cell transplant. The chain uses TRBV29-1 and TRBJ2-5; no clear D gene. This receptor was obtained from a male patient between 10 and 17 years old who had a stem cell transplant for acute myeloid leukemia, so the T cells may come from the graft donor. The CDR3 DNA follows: TGCAGCGTTGAATCTGGGGAGACCCAGTACTTC. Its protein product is CSVESGETQYF.